These 2 T cell receptor beta chains were all obtained from the same sample, sequenced in a study of cytomegalovirus exposure and HLA in healthy donors. The PCR ran on 60 Vbeta and 13 Jbeta primers. Profiled with immunoSEQ multiplex PCR; TCRdb holds only in-frame clones, not every one. The sample shows more than 200,000 clones, approximately 70% of them seen only once. Material: PBMCs. These receptors were collected from a man aged 35-49 years in good health and CMV-seropositive.

This clone came up once. The rearrangement links TRBV6-6 to TRBJ2-5, with D possibly matching TRBD1 (6 bases). Trimming left V 5 bases short and J 1 base short, with 14 bases between. The CDR3 covers 15 residues. Germline V gives CDR1 MNHNY, CDR2 SVGAGI (reference sequence). CDR3 DNA: TGTGCCAGCAGTGTACAGGGTACCCCCCAAGAGACCCAGTACTTC. It is translated as CASSVQGTPQETQYF.

The rearrangement links TRBV6-6 to TRBJ2-5; TRBD1 matches 8 bases. Germline lookup yields CDR1 MNHNY and CDR2 SVGAGI (reference sequence). This CDR3 spans 13 amino acids. Trimming at V came to 6 bases and at J to 3 bases, leaving 3 bases not matched to a gene. CDR3 amino acids: CASRQQGEETQYF. Written as DNA, the CDR3 is TGTGCCAGCAGGCAACAGGGGGAAGAGACCCAGTACTTC.